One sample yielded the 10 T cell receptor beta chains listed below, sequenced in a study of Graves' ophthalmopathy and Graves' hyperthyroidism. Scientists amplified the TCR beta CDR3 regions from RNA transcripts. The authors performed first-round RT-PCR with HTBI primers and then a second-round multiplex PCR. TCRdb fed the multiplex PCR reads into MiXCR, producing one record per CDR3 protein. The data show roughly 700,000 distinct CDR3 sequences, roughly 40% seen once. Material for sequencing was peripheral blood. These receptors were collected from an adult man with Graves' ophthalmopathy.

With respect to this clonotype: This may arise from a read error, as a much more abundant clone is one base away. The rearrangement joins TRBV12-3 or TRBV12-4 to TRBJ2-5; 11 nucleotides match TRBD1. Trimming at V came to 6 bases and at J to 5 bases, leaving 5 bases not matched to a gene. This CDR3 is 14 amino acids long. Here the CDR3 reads CASRPGQGAETQYF. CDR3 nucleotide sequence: TGTGCCAGCAGGCCTGGACAGGGGGCGGAGACCCAGTACTTC.

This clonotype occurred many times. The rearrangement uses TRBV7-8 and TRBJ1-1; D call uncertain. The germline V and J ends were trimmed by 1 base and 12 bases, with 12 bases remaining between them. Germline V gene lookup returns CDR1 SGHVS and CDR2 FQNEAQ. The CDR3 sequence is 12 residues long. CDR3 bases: TGTGCCAGCAGCTTAGGGGCTCTCGATACTTTCTTT. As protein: CASSLGALDTFF.

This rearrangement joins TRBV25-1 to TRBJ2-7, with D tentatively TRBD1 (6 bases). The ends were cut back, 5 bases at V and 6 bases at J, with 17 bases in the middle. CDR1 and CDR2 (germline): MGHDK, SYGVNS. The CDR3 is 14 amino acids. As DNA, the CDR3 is TGTGCCAGCAGTTGGGAAGGGGTAGGGGGCGAGCAGTACTTC. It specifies CASSWEGVGGEQYF.

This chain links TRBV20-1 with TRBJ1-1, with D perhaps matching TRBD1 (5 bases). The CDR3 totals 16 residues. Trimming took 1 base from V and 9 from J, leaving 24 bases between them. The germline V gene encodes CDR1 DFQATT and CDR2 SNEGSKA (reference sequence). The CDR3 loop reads CSARALGGAPTYQAFF. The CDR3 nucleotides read TGCAGTGCTAGAGCCCTCGGGGGAGCACCAACTTACCAAGCTTTCTTT.

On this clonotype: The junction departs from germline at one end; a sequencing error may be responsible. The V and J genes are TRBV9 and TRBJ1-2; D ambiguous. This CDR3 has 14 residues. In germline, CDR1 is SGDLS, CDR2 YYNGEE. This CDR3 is CASSLRAANYGYTF. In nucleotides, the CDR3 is TGCGCCAGCAGCCTGAGGGCGGCTAACTATGGCTACACCTTC.

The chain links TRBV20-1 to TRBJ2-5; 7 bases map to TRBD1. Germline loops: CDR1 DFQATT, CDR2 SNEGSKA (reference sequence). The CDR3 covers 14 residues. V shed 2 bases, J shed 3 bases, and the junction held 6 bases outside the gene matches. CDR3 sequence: CSARPDRAEETQYF. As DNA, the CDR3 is TGCAGTGCTAGACCAGACAGGGCGGAAGAGACCCAGTACTTC.

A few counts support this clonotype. CDR3 loop: CASSRQLGRYEQYF. The CDR3 DNA is TGTGCCAGCAGCCGTCAATTAGGGCGATACGAGCAGTACTTC. V and J are TRBV14 and TRBJ2-7, with D uncertain. The CDR3 is 14 amino acids. CDR1 is SGHDN and CDR2 is FVKESK in the germline V gene. Trimming took 4 bases from V and 4 from J, leaving 14 bases between them.

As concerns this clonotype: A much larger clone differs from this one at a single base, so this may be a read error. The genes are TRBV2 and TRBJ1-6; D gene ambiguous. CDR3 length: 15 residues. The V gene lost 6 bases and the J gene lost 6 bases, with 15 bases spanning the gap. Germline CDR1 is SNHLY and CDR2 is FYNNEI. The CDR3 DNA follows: TGTGCCAGCAGCACCCACGGCAAAAGTAATTCACCCCTCCACTTT. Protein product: CASSTHGKSNSPLHF.

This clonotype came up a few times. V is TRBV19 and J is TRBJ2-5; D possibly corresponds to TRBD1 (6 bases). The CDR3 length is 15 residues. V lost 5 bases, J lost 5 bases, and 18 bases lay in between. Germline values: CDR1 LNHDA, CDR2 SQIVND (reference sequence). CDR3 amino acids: CASSPEGVIGETQYF. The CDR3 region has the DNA TGTGCCAGTAGTCCAGAGGGGGTGATAGGGGAGACCCAGTACTTC.

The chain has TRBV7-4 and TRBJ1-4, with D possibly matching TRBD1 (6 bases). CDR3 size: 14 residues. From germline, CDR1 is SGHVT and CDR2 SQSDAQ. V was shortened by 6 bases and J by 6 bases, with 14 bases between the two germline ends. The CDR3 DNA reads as TGTGCCAGCAGTCTAACAGGGAGGCATGAAAAACTGTTTTTT. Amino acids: CASSLTGRHEKLFF.